This is a list of T cell receptor beta chains from one sample in a study of cytomegalovirus exposure and HLA in healthy donors. Sequencing was performed with immunoSEQ multiplex PCR; in TCRdb, only in-frame clones are kept and a portion is missing. This table has about 130,000 clones, approximately 61% appearing once. The sample consisted of PBMCs. These receptors were collected from a human donor in good health. Each CDR3 is given with its conserved first and last residue. D genes are given only for firm matches. Clone size is given for some rows only: seen once, a few or many times, or a class if the clone is expanded.

once	-	TRBV6-5	TRBJ2-5	CASSSTSIRYQETQYF	TGTGCCAGCAGTTCCACTTCCATCAGGTACCAAGAGACCCAGTACTTC
-	TRBD2	TRBV28	TRBJ2-2	CASSLWPSGGNTGELFF	TGTGCCAGCAGTTTATGGCCTAGCGGAGGGAACACCGGGGAGCTGTTTTTT
-	-	TRBV28	TRBJ1-1	CASSGGVDAFF	TGTGCCAGCAGTGGAGGGGTGGACGCTTTCTTT
-	TRBD2	TRBV28	TRBJ2-3	CASSSMGLAGGLTQYF	TGTGCCAGCAGTTCCATGGGACTAGCGGGAGGGTTAACGCAGTATTTT
-	TRBD1	TRBV28	TRBJ1-1	CASSPRTGGPRPF	TGTGCCAGCAGTCCTAGGACAGGTGGCCCGAGGCCCTTT
once	-	TRBV25-1	TRBJ2-5	CASSELRGVVYF	TGTGCCAGCAGTGAACTTAGGGGTGTGGTGTACTTC
-	-	TRBV6-1	TRBJ1-5	CAINDRVNQPQHF	TGTGCCATCAACGACAGAGTAAATCAGCCCCAGCATTTT
-	TRBD1	TRBV11-2	TRBJ2-7	CASSLDPGQTYEQYF	TGTGCCAGCAGCCTAGACCCGGGACAGACCTACGAGCAGTACTTC
-	-	TRBV6-1	TRBJ2-5	CASSEGRTPQETQYF	TGTGCCAGCAGTGAAGGTAGGACACCTCAAGAGACCCAGTACTTC
-	-	TRBV9	TRBJ2-5	CASSVDVGRETQYF	TGTGCCAGCAGCGTAGATGTGGGGAGGGAGACCCAGTACTTC
few	TRBD2	TRBV9	TRBJ2-7	CASSLQAGVVYEQYF	TGTGCCAGCAGCCTCCAGGCGGGAGTTGTATACGAGCAGTACTTC
once	TRBD2	TRBV5-4	TRBJ2-2	CASSLGLAGAGELFF	TGTGCCAGCAGCTTGGGGCTAGCGGGAGCCGGGGAGCTGTTTTTT
-	-	TRBV19	TRBJ2-1	CASNRGVDYNEQFF	TGTGCCAGTAATCGCGGGGTAGACTACAATGAGCAGTTCTTC
-	TRBD2	TRBV11-2	TRBJ2-1	CASSSPGTSGYNEQFF	TGTGCCAGCAGCTCCCCCGGGACTAGCGGTTACAATGAGCAGTTCTTC
-	-	TRBV11-1	TRBJ1-5	CASSLGSNQPQHF	TGTGCCAGCAGCTTAGGTTCGAATCAGCCCCAGCATTTT
-	-	TRBV29-1	TRBJ2-5	CSAGGGRGTRETQYF	TGCAGCGCCGGCGGGGGCAGGGGCACCAGGGAGACCCAGTACTTC
-	-	TRBV2	TRBJ1-1	CASSGMRTEAFF	TGTGCCAGCAGTGGGATGAGGACTGAAGCTTTCTTT
-	TRBD2	TRBV19	TRBJ2-3	CATSAGFTDTQYF	TGTGCCACCTCAGCGGGATTCACAGATACGCAGTATTTT
-	-	TRBV28	TRBJ2-3	CASRPPESDTQYF	TGTGCCAGCAGGCCGCCTGAGTCAGATACGCAGTATTTT
-	TRBD1	TRBV5-1	TRBJ1-2	CASSPRPGQGFGGYTF	TGCGCCAGCAGCCCCCGCCCGGGACAGGGCTTTGGTGGCTACACCTTC
few	TRBD2	TRBV11-2	TRBJ2-2	CASNKGLAGRFTGELFF	TGTGCCAGCAACAAAGGATTAGCGGGGCGCTTCACCGGGGAGCTGTTTTTT
-	-	TRBV6-6	TRBJ2-5	CASSYVDVEGTQYF	TGTGCCAGCAGTTACGTTGACGTAGAGGGGACCCAGTACTTC
-	-	TRBV11-2	TRBJ2-1	CASSLGQGDYEQFF	TGTGCCAGCAGCTTGGGGCAGGGGGACTATGAGCAGTTCTTC
few	-	TRBV5-1	TRBJ2-3	CASSSHGGLWADTQYF	TGCGCCAGCAGCTCCCACGGGGGGCTTTGGGCAGATACGCAGTATTTT
-	-	TRBV6-5	TRBJ2-7	CATSRAYEQYF	TGTGCCACCTCCCGAGCCTACGAGCAGTACTTC
-	TRBD1	TRBV19	TRBJ2-7	CASSAYGTGNYEQYF	TGTGCCAGTAGTGCCTACGGGACAGGGAACTACGAGCAGTACTTC
few	-	TRBV4-1	TRBJ2-7	CASSQAAGVQRRYEQYF	TGCGCCAGCAGCCAAGCAGCCGGGGTCCAGCGCCGCTACGAGCAGTACTTC
-	TRBD1	TRBV5-4	TRBJ2-7	CASSLGTGTGSYEQYF	TGTGCCAGCAGCTTGGGGACGGGGACAGGCTCCTACGAGCAGTACTTC
few	-	TRBV11-2	TRBJ2-3	CASSLATDTQYF	TGTGCCAGCAGCTTAGCTACAGATACGCAGTATTTT
few	TRBD2	TRBV4-2	TRBJ2-1	CASSQATGGSYNEQFF	TGTGCCAGCAGCCAAGCAACGGGAGGCTCCTACAATGAGCAGTTCTTC
few	TRBD1	TRBV5-1	TRBJ2-7	CASSMGTGEYEQYF	TGCGCCAGCAGCATGGGGACAGGGGAATACGAGCAGTACTTC
-	TRBD1	TRBV5-1	TRBJ2-3	CASSSRTGNTDTQYF	TGCGCCAGCAGCTCCCGGACAGGGAACACAGATACGCAGTATTTT
once	TRBD2	TRBV5-4	TRBJ2-5	CASSLGLAGTGGQETQYF	TGTGCCAGCAGCTTGGGACTAGCGGGAACGGGGGGGCAAGAGACCCAGTACTTC
-	TRBD2	TRBV6-1	TRBJ2-5	CASSERTSGSWTQYF	TGTGCCAGCAGTGAGCGGACTAGCGGGAGTTGGACCCAGTACTTC
-	-	TRBV5-5	TRBJ1-5	CASSWGNNQPQHF	TGTGCCAGCAGTTGGGGCAACAATCAGCCCCAGCATTTT
few	TRBD2	TRBV7-2	TRBJ2-3	CASSLRSSGPDTQYF	TGTGCCAGCAGCTTAAGGTCTAGCGGGCCCGATACGCAGTATTTT
-	-	TRBV27	TRBJ1-5	CASSLSGGVQPQHF	TGTGCCAGCAGTTTATCAGGGGGGGTTCAGCCCCAGCATTTT
few	-	TRBV28	TRBJ2-1	CASSQVQPGVYSYNEQFF	TGTGCCAGCAGCCAAGTGCAGCCGGGAGTTTATTCCTACAATGAGCAGTTCTTC
-	-	TRBV29-1	TRBJ2-7	CSVAGGGRSYEQYF	TGCAGCGTTGCTGGTGGCGGCCGCTCCTACGAGCAGTACTTC
-	-	TRBV2	TRBJ1-4	CASSEEGRGTNEKLFF	TGTGCCAGCAGTGAAGAAGGGAGGGGCACTAATGAAAAACTGTTTTTT
-	TRBD2	TRBV29-1	TRBJ2-7	CSGLAGTYEQYF	TGCAGCGGCCTAGCGGGAACCTACGAGCAGTACTTC
-	-	TRBV5-6	TRBJ2-2	CASSDPGTKPGELFF	TGTGCCAGCAGCGACCCGGGGACAAAACCCGGGGAGCTGTTTTTT
-	-	TRBV13	TRBJ2-7	CASSLEAQGYEQYF	TGTGCCAGCAGCTTAGAGGCGCAGGGCTACGAGCAGTACTTC
-	TRBD2	TRBV28	TRBJ2-1	CASSFLGGREVAGGTYNEQFF	TGTGCCAGCAGTTTTTTGGGAGGCAGGGAGGTAGCGGGAGGAACCTACAATGAGCAGTTCTTC
-	TRBD1	TRBV28	TRBJ1-1	CASSPGQGNTEAFF	TGTGCCAGTAGCCCGGGACAGGGGAACACTGAAGCTTTCTTT
few	TRBD2	TRBV11-3	TRBJ2-5	CASSLREGRETQYF	TGTGCCAGCAGCTTACGGGAGGGCCGAGAGACCCAGTACTTC
-	TRBD1	TRBV5-1	TRBJ1-2	CASSTGGQGLRNYGYTF	TGCGCCAGCAGCACCGGGGGACAGGGATTGAGGAACTATGGCTACACCTTC
-	TRBD2	TRBV5-1	TRBJ2-7	CASSFPGLAGGRYEQYF	TGCGCCAGCAGCTTCCCGGGACTAGCGGGAGGGCGGTACGAGCAGTACTTC
-	-	TRBV7-9	TRBJ1-3	CASSFTGQAHSSGNTIYF	TGTGCCAGCAGCTTTACAGGGCAGGCACACAGCTCTGGAAACACCATATATTTT
once	TRBD2	TRBV5-6	TRBJ2-3	CASSMTSGSADTQYF	TGTGCCAGCAGTATGACTAGCGGAAGCGCAGATACGCAGTATTTT
-	-	TRBV12-1	TRBJ2-2	CASSPGGTSGINTGELFF	TGTGCCAGCAGCCCGGGAGGGACTAGCGGGATTAACACCGGGGAGCTGTTTTTT